Sequencing of this T cell receptor beta chain was carried out in a study of T cells in Graves' hyperthyroidism and ophthalmopathy. The study's findings and limits: Most clonotypes expanded in thyroid above 0.001 were likewise present in blood. Model output signaled ophthalmopathy a median around 5.9 months ahead of onset.

RNA transcripts gave rise to amplified TCR beta CDR3 regions. Using the HTBI primer set, a first-round RT-PCR was run on the TCR CDR3. TCRdb processed the multiplex PCR reads anew with MiXCR; each CDR3 protein has one entry. This sample yields about 560,000 distinct CDR3 sequences, of which 46% are seen a single time; roughly 8.2% belongs to the top ten. Those with hyperthyroidism were 18 to 65 years old, newly diagnosed, and ill for under 2 months. This clonotype occurred a few times. Antigen: not known. CDR1 and CDR2 from the germline V gene are SQVTM and ANQGSEA. This CDR3 is 13 amino acids long. The receptor's source is a woman aged 18 to 35 with Graves' hyperthyroidism. The chain links TRBV29-1 to TRBJ1-4; D is unresolved. The closer fit of TRBJ1-1 to the DNA end suggests the J call may be wrong. What was sequenced was peripheral blood or thyroid tissue (not recorded which). DNA of the CDR3: TGCAGCGTTGAAAGTCTGGAGTCCCTGGGAGCTTTCTTT. Translating it yields CSVESLESLGAFF.